Listed below are T cell receptor beta chains from one sample, sequenced in a study of OX40 agonist ivuxolimab in advanced cancers. Generated by immunoSEQ multiplex PCR, the TCRdb table keeps only in-frame clones and is missing some. This table holds 55,000 to 75,000 clones, around 87% found once. The sample was CD4+ or CD8+ T cells sorted from blood, taken in a trial of the OX40 agonist ivuxolimab. These receptors all stem from an adult with an advanced solid tumor such as melanoma, head and neck, liver or kidney cancer. Each CDR3 is given with its conserved first and last residue. The D gene is left open where the match is weak. The listing skips clone size in some rows; elsewhere it reads once, few, many or a size class.

D gene,J gene,clone size,V gene,CDR3 DNA,CDR3 protein
-,TRBJ1-4,-,TRBV30,TGTGCCTGGCGAGGGGTTGCAACTAATGAAAAACTGTTTTTT,CAWRGVATNEKLFF
-,TRBJ2-3,once,TRBV6-5,TGTGCCAGCGCAGTGGACTGGAAGGGAGCGCAGTATTTT,CASAVDWKGAQYF
-,TRBJ1-1,-,TRBV5-5,TGTGCCAGCAGCTTGTACCAGCTAAGCGATGAAGCTTTCTTT,CASSLYQLSDEAFF
-,TRBJ2-7,-,TRBV19,TGTGCCAGTAGTAAGCGGCCATCAGACGAGCAGTACTTC,CASSKRPSDEQYF
TRBD2,TRBJ2-6,few,TRBV4-1,TGCGCCAGCAGCCAAGGTTTCTTGGGCGGGAGCTCTGGGGCCAACGTCCTGACTTTC,CASSQGFLGGSSGANVLTF
-,TRBJ1-4,-,TRBV4-3,TGCGCCAGCAGCCGGGACGCCCGGGATAATGAAAAACTGTTTTTT,CASSRDARDNEKLFF
-,TRBJ2-1,-,TRBV7-8,TGTGCCAGCAGCTCCAGCGGCGGGATGTCGTTGTATGAGCAGTTCTTC,CASSSSGGMSLYEQFF
TRBD1,TRBJ2-7,-,TRBV28,TGTGCCAGCAGGCCGATCGGGACAGGGACATACGAGCAGTACTTC,CASRPIGTGTYEQYF
-,TRBJ1-6,-,TRBV11-2,TGTGCCAGCAGCTTACCCCCCACGACTAATTCACCCCTCCACTTT,CASSLPPTTNSPLHF
-,TRBJ2-1,-,TRBV7-9,TGTGCCAGCAGCTTCAGGGAAGGTTCCTACAATGAGCAGTTCTTC,CASSFREGSYNEQFF
-,TRBJ1-1,-,TRBV27,TGTGCCAGCAGACCGATGGGGGGGAGAGTGAACACTGAAGCTTTCTTT,CASRPMGGRVNTEAFF
TRBD2,TRBJ2-7,once,TRBV7-2,TGTGCCAGCAGCTTAGCCCTTACGCGGGAGAAAACCTACGAGCAGTACTTC,CASSLALTREKTYEQYF
TRBD2,TRBJ2-7,-,TRBV7-9,TGTGCCAGCAGCCCCCGAGCGGGAGGGTCCGAGCAGTACTTC,CASSPRAGGSEQYF
-,TRBJ1-1,-,TRBV5-4,TGTGCCAGCAGCTTGGAGGTGATGGGAGGAGAAGCTTTCTTT,CASSLEVMGGEAFF
-,TRBJ1-2,few,TRBV14,TGTGCCAGCAGCCAAGCCTCCACCAACTATGGCTACACCTTC,CASSQASTNYGYTF
-,TRBJ2-2,-,TRBV28,TGTGCCAGCAGGGCCAGGGGGGGCACCGGGGAGCTGTTTTTT,CASRARGGTGELFF
-,TRBJ1-5,-,TRBV6-6,TGTGCCAGCAGTTACGGGAGGGATAATCAGCCCCAGCATTTT,CASSYGRDNQPQHF
-,TRBJ2-3,-,TRBV7-2,TGTGCCAGCAGCCGAATAGCGGTGGATACGCAGTATTTT,CASSRIAVDTQYF
-,TRBJ2-7,-,TRBV2,TGTGCCAGCAGTGAAGGCGGACACTACGAGCAGTACTTC,CASSEGGHYEQYF
-,TRBJ2-5,-,TRBV7-2,TGTGCCACCCAGCCCAGATGGCAAGAGACCCAGTACTTC,CATQPRWQETQYF
TRBD1,TRBJ2-1,-,TRBV11-2,TGTGCCAGCAGCCAAGGGACAGGGGGCCTAAATGAGCAGTTCTTC,CASSQGTGGLNEQFF
-,TRBJ2-5,-,TRBV9,TGTGCCAGCAGCGTGAAGCCCACCCAAGAGACCCAGTACTTC,CASSVKPTQETQYF
-,TRBJ1-4,-,TRBV2,TGTGCCAGCGGTAACGGTAGAAGGGCTGGGGAAAAACTGTTTTTT,CASGNGRRAGEKLFF
-,TRBJ1-1,-,TRBV28,TGTGCCAGCAGTGGAGGACAGCCGGGGGGTGAAGCTTTCTTT,CASSGGQPGGEAFF
-,TRBJ2-6,-,TRBV19,TGTGCCAGTAGTATAGGTGGAGCCTCTGGGGCCAACGTCCTGACTTTC,CASSIGGASGANVLTF
TRBD2,TRBJ2-7,-,TRBV15,TGTGCCACCAGCAGGAGGGTAGCGGGAGACGAGCAGTACTTC,CATSRRVAGDEQYF
-,TRBJ2-5,-,TRBV30,TGTGCCTGGAGTGTACATCAGGGAGAGACCCAGTACTTC,CAWSVHQGETQYF
-,TRBJ1-5,-,TRBV12-5,TGTGCTAGTGGTTTTGCAGGGGACGGCAATCAGCCCCAGCATTTT,CASGFAGDGNQPQHF
-,TRBJ2-3,-,TRBV10-2,TGCGCCAGCAGTGACTCTGGGGGGCGGACAGATACGCAGTATTTT,CASSDSGGRTDTQYF
-,TRBJ1-2,-,TRBV7-8,TGTGCCAGCAGCCGGCGCGGGCACTATGGCTACACCTTC,CASSRRGHYGYTF
-,TRBJ2-7,-,TRBV27,TGTGCCAGCGCCCTGAGGGGCTCCTACGAGCAGTACTTC,CASALRGSYEQYF
-,TRBJ2-1,-,TRBV19,TGTGCCAGTAAAACAGGGATCTACAATGAGCAGTTCTTC,CASKTGIYNEQFF
-,TRBJ2-2,once,TRBV18,TGTGCCAGCTCACCACCGAATCCCCGGGAGTGGGGCACCGGGGAGCTGTTTTTT,CASSPPNPREWGTGELFF
TRBD2,TRBJ2-7,-,TRBV6-5,TGTGCCAGTCTAGGACTAGCGGGGCCCTCCTACGAGCAGTACTTC,CASLGLAGPSYEQYF
-,TRBJ2-3,-,TRBV27,TGTGCCAGCAGCCGTATAATCTGGCAGGGACAAGATACGCAGTATTTT,CASSRIIWQGQDTQYF
-,TRBJ1-3,-,TRBV6-5,TGTGCCAGCCGAGACAGGAAGGATTATAGAAACACCATATATTTT,CASRDRKDYRNTIYF
TRBD2,TRBJ2-2,once,TRBV5-4,TGTGCCAGCAGCTTGCCAAGGGGGACTAGCGGGGCGAACACCGGGGAGCTGTTTTTT,CASSLPRGTSGANTGELFF
-,TRBJ2-7,-,TRBV11-2,TGTGCCAGCAGCTCCTCCAGGGGAAGGGCCTACGAGCAGTACTTC,CASSSSRGRAYEQYF
-,TRBJ1-2,-,TRBV30,TGTGCCCGATACCGGGACCTCTATGGCTACACCTTC,CARYRDLYGYTF
TRBD2,TRBJ2-5,-,TRBV2,TGTGCCAGCAGCGTAGCGGGAACACAAGAGACCCAGTACTTC,CASSVAGTQETQYF
TRBD1,TRBJ2-7,-,TRBV2,TGTGCCAGCAGTCACAGGGGTTCCTACGAGCAGTACTTC,CASSHRGSYEQYF
TRBD1,TRBJ1-3,-,TRBV9,TGTGCCAGCAGCGTCCGGGACAGCTCTGGAAACACCATATATTTT,CASSVRDSSGNTIYF
-,TRBJ1-3,-,TRBV2,TGTGCCAGCGGAAGAGTCACCATATATTTT,CASGRVTIYF
-,TRBJ1-3,-,TRBV6-1,TGTGCCAGCAGTGACGGACCGAGTTCTGGAAACACCATATATTTT,CASSDGPSSGNTIYF
-,TRBJ1-1,-,TRBV30,TGTGCCTGGAGTGTAGAAGGGAACACTGAAGCTTTCTTT,CAWSVEGNTEAFF
-,TRBJ2-1,-,TRBV7-9,TGTGCCAGCAGCTTAAGTGCCATACAGTCCTATGAGCAGTTCTTC,CASSLSAIQSYEQFF
-,TRBJ2-3,-,TRBV12-5,TGTGCTAGTGGCCCCGGGACCCTGGGCGATACGCAGTATTTT,CASGPGTLGDTQYF
-,TRBJ2-2,-,TRBV2,TGTGCCAGCAGTCCGGAGGGGACGACCGGGGAGCTGTTTTTT,CASSPEGTTGELFF
-,TRBJ1-1,-,TRBV4-1,TGCGCCAGCAGCCAAGATCCAGCCCCCCGACTCACGGAAGCTTTCTTT,CASSQDPAPRLTEAFF
TRBD1,TRBJ1-2,-,TRBV6-1,TGTGCCAGCAGTGCCGGAAGGGGGCGCGGCTATGGCTACACCTTC,CASSAGRGRGYGYTF
TRBD1,TRBJ1-1,-,TRBV6-1,TGTGCCAGCAGGACAGGGGTTGAAGCTTTCTTT,CASRTGVEAFF
TRBD1,TRBJ1-2,-,TRBV11-2,TGTGCCAGCAGCTTAGGGGTCGACAGGGGAGGCCGCTATGGCTACACCTTC,CASSLGVDRGGRYGYTF
TRBD2,TRBJ2-3,-,TRBV7-3,TGTGCCAGCAGCCCCGGGACTAGCGGAGATACGCAGTATTTT,CASSPGTSGDTQYF
-,TRBJ2-5,-,TRBV4-1,TGCGCCAGCAGCCAATTTGGCCAAGAGACCCAGTACTTC,CASSQFGQETQYF
-,TRBJ2-2,-,TRBV5-6,TGTGCCAGCAGCTTAGGCAGAACTACCGGGGAGCTGTTTTTT,CASSLGRTTGELFF
-,TRBJ1-5,few,TRBV2,TGTGCCAGCAGTGTGAGGACAGCCAATCAGCCCCAGCATTTT,CASSVRTANQPQHF
-,TRBJ1-3,-,TRBV7-8,TGTGCCAGCAGCTTGGTAACTACGGCTGGCTCTGGAAACACCATATATTTT,CASSLVTTAGSGNTIYF
TRBD1,TRBJ2-7,-,TRBV6-1,TGTGCCAGCCACTCTGGACAGGGGAAATGGGACGAGCAGTACTTC,CASHSGQGKWDEQYF
-,TRBJ1-1,-,TRBV5-1,TGCGCCAGCTCGGCTACCTCCGGGAGTACTGAAGCTTTCTTT,CASSATSGSTEAFF